Listed below are T cell receptor beta chains from one sample, sequenced in a study of blood T cell repertoires in COVID-19. Generated by immunoSEQ multiplex PCR, the TCRdb table keeps only in-frame clones and is missing some. The sample lists more than 150,000 clones; approximately 80% were seen once. Input material: PBMCs or T cells enriched from blood (not recorded which). These TCRs come from a man aged 55 to 70 who had been exposed to COVID-19. Each CDR3 is given with its conserved first and last residue. The D gene is left open where the match is weak. Rows give clone size only sometimes, using once, few, many, or a class for an expanded clone.

v_call	j_call	d_call	clone_size	cdr3_aa	cdr3_nt
TRBV7-8	TRBJ2-7	TRBD2	NA	CASSFGLAGASYEQYF	TGTGCCAGCAGCTTCGGACTAGCGGGAGCGTCCTACGAGCAGTACTTC
TRBV6-2/TRBV6-3	TRBJ2-3	TRBD2	NA	CASSTQRGRTDTQYF	TGTGCCAGCAGTACCCAGCGGGGACGCACAGATACGCAGTATTTT
TRBV7-2	TRBJ2-3	TRBD2	NA	CASSFGTSGSGTQYF	TGTGCCAGCAGCTTCGGGACTAGCGGGAGTGGTACGCAGTATTTT
TRBV3-1/TRBV3-2	TRBJ1-3	NA	NA	CASSQDGRGARISGNTIYF	TGTGCCAGCAGCCAAGACGGGCGGGGGGCGCGAATCTCGGGAAACACCATATATTTT
TRBV6-2/TRBV6-3	TRBJ2-1	TRBD2	few	CASSYGSSGMAYNEQFF	TGTGCCAGCAGTTACGGCTCAAGCGGGATGGCCTACAATGAGCAGTTCTTC
TRBV2	TRBJ2-7	TRBD2	once	CASRDVALGTNSYEQYF	TGTGCCAGCAGGGACGTCGCCTTAGGGACTAACTCCTACGAGCAGTACTTC
TRBV9	TRBJ2-3	TRBD2	few	CASSAAPGGGIHTQYF	TGTGCCAGCAGCGCCGCCCCGGGCGGGGGGATCCATACGCAGTATTTT
TRBV11-1	TRBJ2-1	NA	NA	CASSLVGSSYNEQFF	TGTGCCAGCAGCTTAGTCGGGAGCTCCTACAATGAGCAGTTCTTC
TRBV2	TRBJ1-4	TRBD1	NA	CASSRQGEGEKLFF	TGTGCCAGCAGTAGACAGGGTGAGGGTGAAAAACTGTTTTTT
TRBV14	TRBJ2-7	TRBD2	once	CASSQVRTRATYEQYF	TGTGCCAGCAGCCAAGTTCGGACTAGAGCCACCTACGAGCAGTACTTC
TRBV5-1	TRBJ2-7	NA	NA	CASSLLTYYEQYF	TGCGCCAGCAGCCTCCTTACCTACTACGAGCAGTACTTC
TRBV7-2	TRBJ1-2	TRBD1	NA	CASSSWDRVGYGYTF	TGTGCCAGCAGCTCTTGGGACAGGGTCGGCTATGGCTACACCTTC
TRBV28	TRBJ1-6	TRBD1	NA	CASSPGQGWYSPLHF	TGTGCCAGCAGCCCAGGACAGGGGTGGTATTCACCCCTCCACTTT
TRBV5-1	TRBJ2-3	NA	NA	CASSLAQSGSTDTQYF	TGCGCCAGCAGCTTGGCTCAGTCGGGGAGCACAGATACGCAGTATTTT
TRBV30	TRBJ1-1	TRBD1	once	CAWSPTGTGGGKRTEAFF	TGTGCCTGGAGTCCGACCGGGACAGGGGGCGGAAAACGCACTGAAGCTTTCTTT
TRBV19	TRBJ1-2	NA	NA	CASSISAGLGGYTF	TGTGCCAGTAGTATCTCAGCGGGGTTAGGAGGCTACACCTTC
TRBV7-6	TRBJ2-7	TRBD1	NA	CASSAYPGQTPYEQYF	TGTGCCAGCAGCGCTTATCCGGGACAGACCCCCTACGAGCAGTACTTC
TRBV5-6	TRBJ2-7	NA	NA	CASSSGSYEQYF	TGTGCCAGCAGCTCAGGCTCCTACGAGCAGTACTTC
TRBV11-3	TRBJ2-1	NA	NA	CASSLDPGQYNEQFF	TGTGCCAGCAGCTTAGATCCTGGACAGTACAATGAGCAGTTCTTC
TRBV27	TRBJ2-2	TRBD1	once	CASTWGTGGWGTGELFF	TGTGCCAGCACCTGGGGAACAGGGGGCTGGGGGACCGGGGAGCTGTTTTTT
TRBV9	TRBJ2-7	TRBD2	NA	CASSVAGGLRYEQYF	TGTGCCAGCAGCGTAGCCGGGGGGTTGCGTTACGAGCAGTACTTC
TRBV9	TRBJ2-7	NA	NA	CASSGQGKGREQYF	TGTGCCAGCAGCGGTCAGGGAAAGGGCAGGGAGCAGTACTTC
TRBV18	TRBJ2-1	NA	NA	CASSEFPPYNEQFF	TGTGCCAGCTCTGAGTTTCCCCCCTACAATGAGCAGTTCTTC
TRBV9	TRBJ2-3	NA	NA	CASSAQGSTDTQYF	TGTGCCAGCAGCGCCCAGGGTTCCACAGATACGCAGTATTTT
TRBV30	TRBJ2-5	TRBD1	NA	CAWSVGTGGYGETQYF	TGTGCCTGGAGTGTCGGGACAGGAGGCTACGGAGAGACCCAGTACTTC
TRBV6-2/TRBV6-3	TRBJ1-6	NA	once	CASSPGGSNSPLHF	TGTGCCAGCAGCCCCGGGGGGTCGAATTCACCCCTCCACTTT
TRBV28	TRBJ1-5	TRBD1	NA	CASNSPGQEGGQPQHF	TGTGCCAGCAACTCACCGGGACAGGAGGGCGGCCAGCCCCAGCATTTT
TRBV9	TRBJ2-3	NA	NA	CASSVAGFPSSTDTQYF	TGTGCCAGCAGCGTAGCCGGGTTTCCCTCTAGCACAGATACGCAGTATTTT
TRBV13	TRBJ2-7	TRBD2	NA	CASSPAGPTYEQYF	TGTGCCAGCAGCCCAGCGGGACCAACCTACGAGCAGTACTTC
TRBV5-6	TRBJ1-2	NA	NA	CASSLVQRNNYGYTF	TGTGCCAGCAGCTTGGTGCAGAGGAATAACTATGGCTACACCTTC
TRBV7-2	TRBJ1-2	TRBD1	NA	CASSPPTGTANPNYGYTF	TGTGCCAGCAGCCCGCCCACCGGGACAGCCAACCCTAACTATGGCTACACCTTC
TRBV4-1	TRBJ1-6	NA	NA	CASSQGWGGDSPLHF	TGCGCCAGCAGCCAAGGATGGGGAGGGGATTCACCCCTCCACTTT
TRBV6-5	TRBJ2-3	NA	NA	CASSTLVGRADTQYF	TGTGCCAGCAGTACACTAGTCGGGCGTGCAGATACGCAGTATTTT
TRBV5-1	TRBJ2-7	TRBD2	NA	CASRKVGTTYEQYF	TGCGCCAGCAGGAAGGTCGGGACTACCTACGAGCAGTACTTC
TRBV9	TRBJ2-7	NA	NA	CASSVAGTSSYEQYF	TGTGCCAGCAGCGTAGCCGGGACTTCGTCCTACGAGCAGTACTTC
TRBV11-3	TRBJ2-7	NA	NA	CASSLGANSYEQYF	TGTGCCAGCAGCTTAGGGGCCAACTCCTACGAGCAGTACTTC
TRBV7-2	TRBJ1-2	NA	once	CASSLAGTPYGYTF	TGTGCCAGCAGCTTAGCTGGGACACCCTATGGCTACACCTTC
TRBV18	TRBJ2-4	NA	once	CASSPTPTVAKNIQYF	TGTGCCAGCTCACCGACTCCGACAGTAGCCAAAAACATTCAGTACTTC
TRBV19	TRBJ1-4	NA	NA	CASRLQGANEKLFF	TGTGCCAGTAGGCTACAGGGAGCTAATGAAAAACTGTTTTTT
TRBV7-3	TRBJ2-3	NA	NA	CASSLTFRGDTQYF	TGTGCCAGCAGCTTAACCTTCCGTGGCGATACGCAGTATTTT
TRBV7-9	TRBJ1-5	NA	few	CASSSTDSYQPQHF	TGTGCCAGCAGCTCAACAGACAGTTATCAGCCCCAGCATTTT
TRBV10-3	TRBJ1-1	TRBD1	NA	CAIKMDRALNTEAFF	TGTGCCATCAAAATGGACAGGGCATTGAACACTGAAGCTTTCTTT
TRBV7-8	TRBJ2-7	NA	NA	CASSRDFAYEQYF	TGTGCCAGCAGTAGGGACTTTGCCTACGAGCAGTACTTC
TRBV7-8	TRBJ2-7	TRBD2	many	CASAKDLAGVGEQYF	TGTGCCAGCGCCAAAGATCTAGCGGGAGTTGGGGAGCAGTACTTC
TRBV7-2	TRBJ2-2	TRBD1	few	CASSFRTGATGELFF	TGTGCCAGCAGCTTCCGGACAGGGGCCACCGGGGAGCTGTTTTTT
TRBV27	TRBJ2-2	TRBD1	NA	CASSLWRRGTGASNTGELFF	TGTGCCAGCAGTTTATGGAGGCGAGGGACAGGGGCCTCGAACACCGGGGAGCTGTTTTTT
TRBV28	TRBJ2-1	NA	NA	CASSFIQVGNEQFF	TGTGCCAGCAGTTTTATTCAGGTCGGCAATGAGCAGTTCTTC
TRBV28	TRBJ1-2	NA	NA	CASRKLSLGYTF	TGTGCCAGCAGAAAACTGTCCCTTGGCTACACCTTC
TRBV9	TRBJ1-3	NA	many	CASSVEGNTIYF	TGTGCCAGCAGCGTAGAGGGGAACACCATATATTTT
TRBV3-1/TRBV3-2	TRBJ2-3	TRBD2	once	CASSQSGRGADTQYF	TGTGCCAGCAGCCAGAGCGGGAGAGGTGCAGATACGCAGTATTTT
TRBV30	TRBJ2-7	TRBD2	once	CAWDPLAGGYEQYF	TGTGCCTGGGACCCTCTGGCGGGAGGCTACGAGCAGTACTTC